This T cell receptor beta chain was sequenced for a study of shared clonotypes between healthy human individuals. Study in general: Plates per donor: three CD4 naive, three CD4 memory, two CD8 naive, one CD8 memory. Overall study results and limits: Sample collection involved blood only; tissue repertoires are likely different. Generation probabilities were higher for clonotypes shared across all four sorted-subset donors than for unshared ones.

Points on this clone: Antigen specificity is unknown.

CDR3 length: 18 residues. Germline V CDR1 and CDR2: SGDLS, YYNGEE. V lost 4 bases and J lost 4; bases outside the gene matches: 12. Sorted-subset replicate PCRs used roughly 210 ng of genomic DNA. This amount corresponded to some 30,000 T cell genomes. This table comes from immunoSEQ multiplex PCR, and its TCRdb copy is limited to in-frame clones, with some not included. In the table there are around 1.1 million clones, roughly 80% of which are singletons. The source material was memory CD4+ T cells from PBMCs. Documented subset: CD45RA-negative fraction. The TCR originated in a man in his late teens or twenties in good health. Some clones in this sample may be carry-over from other donors' samples. This sequence joins TRBV9 and TRBJ2-3; 13 bases map to TRBD2. The DNA for the CDR3 is TGTGCCAGCAGCACCCGACCTGGGACTAGCGGGATGGCAGATACGCAGTATTTT. Amino acids: CASSTRPGTSGMADTQYF. The whole variable domain, remainder taken from reference TRBV9 and TRBJ2-3, is DSGVTQTPKHLITATGQRVTLRCSPRSGDLSVYWYQQSLDQGLQFLIQYYNGEERAKGNILERFSAQQFPDLHSELNLSSLELGDSALYFCASSTRPGTSGMADTQYFGPGTRLTVL.